Listed below are T cell receptor beta chains from one sample, sequenced in a study of CD8 T cells in Susac syndrome. MiXCR, applied by TCRdb to the immunoSEQ multiplex PCR reads, yields one record per CDR3 protein. This sample yields around 230,000 distinct CDR3 sequences, of which approximately 95% are seen a single time; roughly 0.1% belongs to the top ten. Sequenced material: CD4+ T cells from PBMCs. The receptors come from a human donor with multiple sclerosis. Both conserved end residues are part of each CDR3.

v_call cdr3_aa
TRBV9 CASSEGTDYGYTF
TRBV3-1 CASSQGQLTEAFF
TRBV29-1 CSFPALAGGESSYNEQFF
TRBV5-1 CASSSGQASYNEQFF
TRBV27 CASSSSRREQYF
TRBV29-1 CSATRGLEGEQYF
TRBV27 CASSLRRFSVVSPYEQYF
TRBV5-6 CASSLGKDRINSPLHF
TRBV24-1 CATSDRGAGYTF
TRBV3-1 CASSHRQGETEAFF
TRBV29-1 CSVTGGGNQPQHF
TRBV9 CASSVGQATDTQYF
TRBV12-3/TRBV12-4 CASSGGVYYNEQFF
TRBV7-2 CASSLVGRKANEQFF
TRBV5-1 CASSAGQTYGYTF
TRBV14 CASSKRAEAKNIQYF
TRBV20-1 CSVSPSGHTYEQYF
TRBV20-1 CSAGTGASYEQYF
TRBV5-1 CASRFDSNQPQHF
TRBV4-2 CASSQGHDESPLHF
TRBV29-1 CSVTPGPSTDTQYF
TRBV7-9 CASSFTGVGTEAFF
TRBV2 CASRQRGYGYTF
TRBV12-3/TRBV12-4 CASSPGMTTAETQYF
TRBV5-1 CASSFGLAGTGELFF
TRBV20-1 CSASSPGPSTDTQYF
TRBV20-1 CSARAGTAGNQPQHF
TRBV20-1 CSAREGAKNIQYF
TRBV7-7 CASSQMDEDEQFF
TRBV5-1 CASSLTVGVPYEQYF
TRBV4-1 CASSQGAGGPPHEQYF
TRBV20-1 CSAEGQLFYGYTF
TRBV7-3 CASSPRLADYNEQFF
TRBV29-1 CSVKGRRGDQETQYF
TRBV11-1 CASSPRTGETYEQYF
TRBV20-1 CSASRDRGPDGYTF
TRBV2 CASSPSSAQRPQHF
TRBV20-1 CSARAGAGADTQYF
TRBV2 CASSELSRREQYF
TRBV12-3/TRBV12-4 CASSLDNSPLHF
TRBV5-8 CASSLALRDRGTEAFF